The TCR beta chain under discussion was sequenced for a study of CD4 T cells in relation to SARS-CoV-2 and coronaviruses. General study results and limits: Compared with monoreactive clones, crossreactive clones showed significantly weaker SARS-CoV-2 expansion. Pre-pandemic and post-infection samples never came from the same donor.

Unexposed donor CD4+ T cells date from 2011-2018, before the COVID-19 pandemic. After roughly ten days of culture, CD4+ T cells were isolated. Unexposed-donor CD4+ T cells were probed with SARS-CoV-2 S/N and four cold-coronavirus spikes, cells permitting. Clones were sequenced by immunoSEQ multiplex PCR, and TCRdb holds only the in-frame ones, with some missing. This sample has about 25,000 clones; about 81% occur once, and the top ten carry 10% to 15%. The CDR3 sequence is 17 residues long. The V end lost 5 bases, the J end lost 5 bases, and 24 bases lay between the germline ends. Germline V gene lookup returns CDR1 SGHAT and CDR2 FQNNGV. Comment on this clone: Antigen: not known.

The clonotype was recovered from a human donor in good health. V usage is TRBV11-2 and J usage is TRBJ1-2; TRBD1 might be the D (5 bases). Sequenced material: CD4+ T cells from PBMCs, cultured in vitro. This CDR3 is CASSPGPRRPIGYGYTF. The CDR3 DNA follows: TGTGCCAGCAGCCCAGGGCCCCGCAGGCCCATCGGGTATGGCTACACCTTC.